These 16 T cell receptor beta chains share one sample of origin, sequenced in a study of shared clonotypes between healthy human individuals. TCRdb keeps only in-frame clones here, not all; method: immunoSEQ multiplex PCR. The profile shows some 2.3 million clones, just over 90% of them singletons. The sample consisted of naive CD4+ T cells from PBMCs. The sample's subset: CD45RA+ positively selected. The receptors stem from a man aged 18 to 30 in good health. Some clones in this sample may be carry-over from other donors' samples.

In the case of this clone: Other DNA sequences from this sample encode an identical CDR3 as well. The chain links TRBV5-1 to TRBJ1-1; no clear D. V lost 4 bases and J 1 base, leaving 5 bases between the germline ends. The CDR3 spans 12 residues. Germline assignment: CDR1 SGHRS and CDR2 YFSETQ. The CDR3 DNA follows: TGCGCCAGCAGCGGAGGGAACACTGAAGCTTTCTTT. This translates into CASSGGNTEAFF.

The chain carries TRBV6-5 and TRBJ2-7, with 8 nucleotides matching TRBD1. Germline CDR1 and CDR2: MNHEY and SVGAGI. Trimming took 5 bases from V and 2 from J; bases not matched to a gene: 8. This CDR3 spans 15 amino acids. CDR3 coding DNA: TGTGCCAGCAGTCCGCAGGGGGCTCCCCCCTACGAGCAGTACTTC. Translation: CASSPQGAPPYEQYF.

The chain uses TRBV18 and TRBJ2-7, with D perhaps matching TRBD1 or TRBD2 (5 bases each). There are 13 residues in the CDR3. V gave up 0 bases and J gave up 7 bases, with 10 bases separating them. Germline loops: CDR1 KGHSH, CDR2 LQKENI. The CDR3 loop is CASSPPSREEQYF. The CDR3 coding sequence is TGTGCCAGCTCACCACCCTCCAGGGAGGAGCAGTACTTC. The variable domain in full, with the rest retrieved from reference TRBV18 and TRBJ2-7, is NAGVMQNPRHLVRRRGQEARLRCSPMKGHSHVYWYRQLPEEGLKFMVYLQKENIIDESGMPKERFSAEFPKEGPSILRIQQVVRGDSAAYFCASSPPSREEQYFGPGTRLTVT.

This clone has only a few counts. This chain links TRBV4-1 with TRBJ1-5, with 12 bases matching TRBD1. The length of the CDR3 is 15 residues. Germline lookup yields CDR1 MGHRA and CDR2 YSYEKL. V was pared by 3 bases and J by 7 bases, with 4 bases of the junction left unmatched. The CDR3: CASSHPGTGGQPQHF. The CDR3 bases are TGCGCCAGCAGCCACCCCGGGACAGGGGGCCAGCCCCAGCATTTT.

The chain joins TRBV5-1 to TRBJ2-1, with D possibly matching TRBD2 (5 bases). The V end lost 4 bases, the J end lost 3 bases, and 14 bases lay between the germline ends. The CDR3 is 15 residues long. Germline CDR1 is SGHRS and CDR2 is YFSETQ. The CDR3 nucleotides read TGCGCCAGCAGCCTGGATGGTCGGGGCTACAATGAGCAGTTCTTC. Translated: CASSLDGRGYNEQFF.

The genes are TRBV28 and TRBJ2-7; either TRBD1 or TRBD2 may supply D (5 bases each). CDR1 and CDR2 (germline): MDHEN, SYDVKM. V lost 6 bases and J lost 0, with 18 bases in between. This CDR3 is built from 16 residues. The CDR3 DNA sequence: TGTGCCAGCAGAAGGATCTCGGGACGGGGCTCCTACGAGCAGTACTTC. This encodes CASRRISGRGSYEQYF.

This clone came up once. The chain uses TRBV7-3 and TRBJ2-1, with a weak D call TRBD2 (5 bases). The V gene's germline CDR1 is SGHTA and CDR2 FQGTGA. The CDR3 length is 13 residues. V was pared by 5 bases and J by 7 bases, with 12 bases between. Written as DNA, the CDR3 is TGTGCCAGCAGCCCTCAGAGCGGTAATGAGCAGTTCTTC. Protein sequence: CASSPQSGNEQFF. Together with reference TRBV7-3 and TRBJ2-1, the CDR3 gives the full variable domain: GAGVSQTPSNKVTEKGKYVELRCDPISGHTALYWYRQSLGQGPEFLIYFQGTGAADDSGLPNDRFFAVRPEGSVSTLKIQRTERGDSAVYLCASSPQSGNEQFFGPGTRLTVL.

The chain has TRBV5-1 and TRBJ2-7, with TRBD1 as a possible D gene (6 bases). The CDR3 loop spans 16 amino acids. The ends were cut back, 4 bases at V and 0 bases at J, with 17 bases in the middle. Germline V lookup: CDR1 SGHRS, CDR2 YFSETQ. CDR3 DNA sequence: TGCGCCAGCAGCCTTACTGACAGGTCTAGCTCCTACGAGCAGTACTTC. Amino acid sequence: CASSLTDRSSSYEQYF.

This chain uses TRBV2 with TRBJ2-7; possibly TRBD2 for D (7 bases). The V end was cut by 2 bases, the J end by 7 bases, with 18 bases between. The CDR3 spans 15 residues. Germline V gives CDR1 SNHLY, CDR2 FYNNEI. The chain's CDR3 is CASSEWGRDYDEQYF. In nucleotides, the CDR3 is TGTGCCAGCAGTGAATGGGGGCGGGACTATGATGAGCAGTACTTC.

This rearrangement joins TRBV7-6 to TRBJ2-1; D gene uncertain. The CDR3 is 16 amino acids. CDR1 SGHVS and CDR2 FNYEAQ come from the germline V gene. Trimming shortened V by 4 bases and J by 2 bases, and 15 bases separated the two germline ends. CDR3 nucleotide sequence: TGTGCCAGCAGCTCCCTTAGCCAGAGCGCCTACAATGAGCAGTTCTTC. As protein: CASSSLSQSAYNEQFF.

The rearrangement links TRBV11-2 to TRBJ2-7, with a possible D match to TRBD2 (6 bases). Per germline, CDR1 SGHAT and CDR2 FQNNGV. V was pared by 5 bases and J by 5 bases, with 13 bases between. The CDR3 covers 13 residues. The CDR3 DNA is TGTGCCAGCAGCGCGGCGGGGACCGACGAGCAGTACTTC. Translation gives CASSAAGTDEQYF.

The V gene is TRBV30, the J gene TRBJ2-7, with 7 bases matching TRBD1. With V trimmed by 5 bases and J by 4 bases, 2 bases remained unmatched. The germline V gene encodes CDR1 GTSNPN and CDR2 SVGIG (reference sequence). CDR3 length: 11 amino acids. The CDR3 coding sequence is TGTGCCTGGCAGGGGGATTACGAGCAGTACTTC. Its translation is CAWQGDYEQYF.

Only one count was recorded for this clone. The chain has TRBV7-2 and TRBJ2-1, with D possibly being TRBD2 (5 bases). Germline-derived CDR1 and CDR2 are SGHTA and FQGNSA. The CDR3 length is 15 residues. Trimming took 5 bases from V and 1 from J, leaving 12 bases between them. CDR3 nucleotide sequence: TGTGCCAGCAGCCGGGGTGCTGGGTCCTACAATGAGCAGTTCTTC. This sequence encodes CASSRGAGSYNEQFF.

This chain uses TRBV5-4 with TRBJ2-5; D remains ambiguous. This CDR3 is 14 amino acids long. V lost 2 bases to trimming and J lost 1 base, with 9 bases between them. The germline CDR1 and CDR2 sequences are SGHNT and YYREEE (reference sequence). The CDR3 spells CASSFEPTQETQYF. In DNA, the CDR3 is TGTGCCAGCAGCTTTGAACCTACCCAAGAGACCCAGTACTTC.

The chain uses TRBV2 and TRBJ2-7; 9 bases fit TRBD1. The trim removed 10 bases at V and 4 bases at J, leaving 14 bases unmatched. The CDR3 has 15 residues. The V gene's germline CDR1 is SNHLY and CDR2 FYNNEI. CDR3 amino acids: CATTKGRDRVYEQYF. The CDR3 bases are TGTGCCACCACCAAAGGGCGGGACAGGGTTTACGAGCAGTACTTC.

For the CDR3, the DNA is TGCGCCAGCAGCTTACCGGGACAGGGGTTCCATGAGCAGTTCTTC. Its translation: CASSLPGQGFHEQFF. V is TRBV5-1 and J is TRBJ2-1; 10 positions agree with TRBD1. From germline, CDR1 is SGHRS and CDR2 YFSETQ. The CDR3 loop spans 15 amino acids. With 2 bases clipped from V and 8 bases from J, the junction kept 7 bases outside the gene matches.